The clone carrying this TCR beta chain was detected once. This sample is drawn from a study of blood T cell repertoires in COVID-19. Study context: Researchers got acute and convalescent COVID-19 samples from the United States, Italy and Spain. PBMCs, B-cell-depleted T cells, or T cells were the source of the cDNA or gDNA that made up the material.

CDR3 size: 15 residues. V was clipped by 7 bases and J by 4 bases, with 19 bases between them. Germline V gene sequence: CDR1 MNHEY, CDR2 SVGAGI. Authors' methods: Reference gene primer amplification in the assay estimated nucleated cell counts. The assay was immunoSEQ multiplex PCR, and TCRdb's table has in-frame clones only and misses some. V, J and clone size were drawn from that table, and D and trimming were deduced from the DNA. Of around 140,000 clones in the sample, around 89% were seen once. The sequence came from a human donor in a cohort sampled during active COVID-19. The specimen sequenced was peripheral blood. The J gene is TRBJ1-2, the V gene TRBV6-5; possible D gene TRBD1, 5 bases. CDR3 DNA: TGTGCCAGCACCAATAGTGGGGGAGGAGGCTATGGCTACACCTTC. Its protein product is CASTNSGGGGYGYTF.